These 4 T cell receptor beta chains came from one sample sequenced in a study of shared clonotypes between healthy human individuals. Only in-frame clones appear in the TCRdb table, and some are missing; sequencing was by immunoSEQ multiplex PCR. Of around 600,000 clones listed, around 97% are singletons. Sequencing was carried out using naive CD4+ T cells sorted from blood. Subset noted: CD45RA+ positively selected. Receptors originate from a woman in her twenties or thirties in good health.

The chain uses TRBV5-8 and TRBJ2-1; D call uncertain. The V gene lost 3 bases and the J gene lost 6 bases, with 16 bases spanning the gap. CDR1 SGHTS and CDR2 YDEGEE come from the germline V gene. This CDR3 comprises 15 residues. CDR3 region: CASSWELGKGNEQFF. Here the CDR3 DNA reads TGTGCCAGCAGCTGGGAACTTGGGAAGGGCAATGAGCAGTTCTTC.

The chain joins TRBV27 to TRBJ1-1; no definite D call. This CDR3 spans 16 amino acids. V was shortened by 6 bases and J by 2 bases, with 19 bases between the two germline ends. Germline CDR1 MNHEY, CDR2 SMNVEV (reference sequence). In DNA form, the CDR3 reads TGTGCCAGCAGCCCGCAGCGCGGCAAGCTTAACACTGAAGCTTTCTTT. Translating gives CASSPQRGKLNTEAFF.

The chain has TRBV28 and TRBJ2-7; D perhaps matches TRBD1 (5 bases). CDR1 and CDR2 from the germline V gene are MDHEN and SYDVKM. The CDR3 consists of 14 residues. Trimming took off 5 bases at V and 1 base at J, with 12 bases between the two ends. CDR3 protein: CASSKWQGSYEQYF. DNA for the CDR3: TGTGCCAGCAGTAAATGGCAGGGTTCCTACGAGCAGTACTTC.

The chain carries TRBV30 and TRBJ2-7, with TRBD2 as a possible D gene (6 bases). The CDR3 has 14 residues. V gave up 5 bases and J gave up 3 bases, with 17 bases separating them. The germline gives CDR1 GTSNPN, CDR2 SVGIG (reference sequence). The CDR3 DNA follows: TGTGCCTGGTCCGGGACTTTTCTTCACTACGAGCAGTACTTC. Translation: CAWSGTFLHYEQYF. The full variable domain, rest sourced from reference TRBV30 and TRBJ2-7, is SQTIHQWPATLVQPVGSPLSLECTVEGTSNPNLYWYRQAAGRGLQLLFYSVGIGQISSEVPQNLSASRPQDRQFILSSKKLLLSDSGFYLCAWSGTFLHYEQYFGPGTRLTVT.